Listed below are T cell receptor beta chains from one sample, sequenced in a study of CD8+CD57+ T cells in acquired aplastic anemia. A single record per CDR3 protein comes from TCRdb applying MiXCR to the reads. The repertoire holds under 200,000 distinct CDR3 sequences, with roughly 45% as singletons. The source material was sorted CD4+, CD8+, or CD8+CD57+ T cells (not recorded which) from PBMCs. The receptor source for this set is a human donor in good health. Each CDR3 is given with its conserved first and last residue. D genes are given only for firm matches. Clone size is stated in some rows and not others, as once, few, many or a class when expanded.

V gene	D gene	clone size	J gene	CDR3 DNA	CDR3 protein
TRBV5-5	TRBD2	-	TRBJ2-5	TGTGCCAGCAGCTTGAGGGCGGGAGGCCCGCCAGGGACCCAGTACTTC	CASSLRAGGPPGTQYF
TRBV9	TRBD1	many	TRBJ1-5	TGTGCCAGCAGCTCACGGACAGGGGGCCCGAATCAGCCCCAGCATTTT	CASSSRTGGPNQPQHF
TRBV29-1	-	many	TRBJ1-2	TGCAGCGTTGAGCGGGGATTCTATGGCTACACCTTC	CSVERGFYGYTF
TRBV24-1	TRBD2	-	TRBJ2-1	TGTGCCACCAGTGATCCAAAGACTAGCCGGGAGAGCAATGAGCAGTTCTTC	CATSDPKTSRESNEQFF
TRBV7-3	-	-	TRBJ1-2	TGTGCCAGCAGCCGGGACTCCCTGGATGGCTACACCTTC	CASSRDSLDGYTF
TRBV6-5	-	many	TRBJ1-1	TGTGCCAGCAGTTACTCCGGGAGAATGAACACTGAAGCTTTCTTT	CASSYSGRMNTEAFF
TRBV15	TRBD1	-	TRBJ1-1	TGTGCCACCAGCTCTCACAGGGGGCTTGAAGCTTTCTTT	CATSSHRGLEAFF
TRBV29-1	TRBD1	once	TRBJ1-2	TGCAGCGTTCCCAACCGACAGGGACCCTACTATGGCTACACCTTC	CSVPNRQGPYYGYTF
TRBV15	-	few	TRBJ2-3	TGTGCCACCAGCGGGGAGTTGACCGATTCAGGCACAGATACGCAGTATTTT	CATSGELTDSGTDTQYF
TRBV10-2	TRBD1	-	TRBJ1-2	TGCGCCACATCTCGACAGGGGCTAGCGGGCTACACCTTC	CATSRQGLAGYTF
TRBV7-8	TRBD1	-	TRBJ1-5	TGTGCCAGCAGCCTCCCGGGGACAGGACCCAATCAGCCCCAGCATTTT	CASSLPGTGPNQPQHF
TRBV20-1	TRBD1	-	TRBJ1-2	TGCAGTGCCAGGGGGGGCGGAGGAGGCTACACCTTC	CSARGGGGGYTF
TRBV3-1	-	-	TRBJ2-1	TGTGCCAGCAGCCACGAGAGTAGCTCCTACAATGAGCAGTTCTTC	CASSHESSSYNEQFF
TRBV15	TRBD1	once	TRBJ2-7	TGTGCCACCAGCTCGGGACAGGGGATCCACGAGCAGTACTTC	CATSSGQGIHEQYF
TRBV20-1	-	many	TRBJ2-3	TGCAACCCTGGAGGCGGGATGGGGGTCACAGATACGCAGTATTTT	CNPGGGMGVTDTQYF
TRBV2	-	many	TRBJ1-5	TGTGCCAGTCAGGACACCAATCAGCCCCAGCATTTT	CASQDTNQPQHF
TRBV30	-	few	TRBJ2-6	TGTGCCTGGAGGAGGGGGTTCGTCCGCTCTGGGGCCAACGTCCTGACTTTC	CAWRRGFVRSGANVLTF
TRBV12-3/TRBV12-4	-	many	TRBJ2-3	TGTGCCAGCAGTCTCGGGGGCTGGGGAGATACGCAGTATTTT	CASSLGGWGDTQYF
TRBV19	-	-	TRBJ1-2	TGTGCCAGCAGTGAAGGCGTGGCGCGAGGCTACACCTTC	CASSEGVARGYTF
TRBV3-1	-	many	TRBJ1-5	TGTGCCAGCAGCCTTAAGTCTCAGCCCCAGCATTTT	CASSLKSQPQHF
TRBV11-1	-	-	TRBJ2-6	TGTGCCAGCAGCTTAGCTTGGGTGACTGGGGGGGCAAAGAGCTCTGGGGCCAACGTCCTGACTTTC	CASSLAWVTGGAKSSGANVLTF
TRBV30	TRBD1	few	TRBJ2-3	TGTGCCTGGAGTCCGGGACAGGGAGAGACAGATACGCAGTATTTT	CAWSPGQGETDTQYF
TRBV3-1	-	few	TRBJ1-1	TGTGCCAGCAGCCAAGTGGTTGGACAGCCGAACACTGAAGCTTTCTTT	CASSQVVGQPNTEAFF
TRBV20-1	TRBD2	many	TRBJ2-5	TGCAGTGCTCCAGATAGGGGGACTAGCGGGAGGTGGGAGACCCAGTACTTC	CSAPDRGTSGRWETQYF
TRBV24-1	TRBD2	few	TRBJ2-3	TGTGCCACCAGTGATCCCGGGACTAGCGGGGGGTGGGATACGCAGTATTTT	CATSDPGTSGGWDTQYF
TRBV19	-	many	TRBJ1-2	TGTGCCAGTAATCCTAGAAGAGGCTACACCTTC	CASNPRRGYTF
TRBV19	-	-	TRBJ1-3	TGTGCCAGTAGTACGGACAGTGGAAACACCATATATTTT	CASSTDSGNTIYF
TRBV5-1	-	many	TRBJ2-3	TGCGCCAGCTCTATACTGGGCACAGATACGCAGTATTTT	CASSILGTDTQYF
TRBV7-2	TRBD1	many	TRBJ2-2	TGTGCCAGCAGCTCTCACAGGGGGAACACCGGGGAGCTGTTTTTT	CASSSHRGNTGELFF
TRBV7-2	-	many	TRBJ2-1	TGTGCCAGCAGCGGATACAATGAGCAGTTCTTC	CASSGYNEQFF
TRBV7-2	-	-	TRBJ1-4	TGTGCCAGCAGCGCAAGCGAAAAACTGTTTTTT	CASSASEKLFF
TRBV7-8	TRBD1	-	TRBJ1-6	TGTGCCAGCAGCTTTATCGGACAGGGCGGATCACCCCTCCACTTT	CASSFIGQGGSPLHF
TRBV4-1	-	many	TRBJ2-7	TGCGCCAGCAGCCAAGATCAGAGGGGCGGAAAGTACTTC	CASSQDQRGGKYF
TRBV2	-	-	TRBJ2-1	TGTGCCAGCGGTTACGACCCGGGAGTGAACAATGAGCAGTTCTTC	CASGYDPGVNNEQFF
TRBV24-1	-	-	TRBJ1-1	TGCGCCACCAGTGATACCTGCCCGGGGGTCGGCACTGAAGCTTTCTTT	CATSDTCPGVGTEAFF
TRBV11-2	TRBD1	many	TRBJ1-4	TGTGCCAGCAGCTTAGATCGAGGACAGGGGCGAAAACTGTTTTTT	CASSLDRGQGRKLFF
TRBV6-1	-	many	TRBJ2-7	TGTGCCAGCACAGCGGGTCCCTACGAGCAGTACTTC	CASTAGPYEQYF
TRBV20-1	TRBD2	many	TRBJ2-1	TGCAGTGCTAGAACCGGGACTAGCGGGGGGGATGAGCAGTTCTTC	CSARTGTSGGDEQFF
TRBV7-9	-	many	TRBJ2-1	TGTGCCAGCAGCTTAAACCAAGGCGAGCAGTTCTTC	CASSLNQGEQFF
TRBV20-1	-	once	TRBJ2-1	TGCAGTGCTAGCAAGGACAAGTACAATGAGCAGTTCTTC	CSASKDKYNEQFF
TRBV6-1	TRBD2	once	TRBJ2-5	TGTGCCAGCAGGGTTCTAGCGGGAGTGAGCCAAGAGACCCAGTACTTC	CASRVLAGVSQETQYF
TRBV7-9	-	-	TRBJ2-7	TGTGCCAGCAGCGTCACCTCCTACGAGCAGTACTTC	CASSVTSYEQYF
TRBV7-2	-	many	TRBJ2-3	TGTGCCAGCAGCCCCCAGAGAGATACGCAGTATTTT	CASSPQRDTQYF
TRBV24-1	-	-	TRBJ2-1	TGTGCCACCAGTGATGCCCACTACAATGAGCAGTTCTTC	CATSDAHYNEQFF
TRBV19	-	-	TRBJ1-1	TGTGCCAGTAATCCGGGACATGTGAACACTGAAGCTTTCTTT	CASNPGHVNTEAFF
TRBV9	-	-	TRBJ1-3	TGTGCCAGCAGCTATGGGGGGCGGGCTGGAAACACCATATATTTT	CASSYGGRAGNTIYF
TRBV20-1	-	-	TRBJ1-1	TGCAGTGCTGGCCGACAGGTAGGCACTGAAGCTTTCTTT	CSAGRQVGTEAFF
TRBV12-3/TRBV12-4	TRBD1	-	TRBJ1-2	TGTGCCAGCAGCCCGACAGGGGACCAAGGCTACACCTTC	CASSPTGDQGYTF
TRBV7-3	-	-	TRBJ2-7	TGTGCCAGCGCCGCCACCCTAGGGCAGTACTTC	CASAATLGQYF
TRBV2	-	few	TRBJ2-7	TGTGCCAGCAGTTTCAGACAGCTTATTGCGAGCGAGCAGTACTTC	CASSFRQLIASEQYF
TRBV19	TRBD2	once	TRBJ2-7	TGTGCCAGTAGTCTTAGCGGGGGCGACTACGAGCAGTACTTC	CASSLSGGDYEQYF
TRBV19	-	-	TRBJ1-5	TGTGCCAGTAGTGTCGGACCTCTGGGGAATCAGCCCCAGCATTTT	CASSVGPLGNQPQHF
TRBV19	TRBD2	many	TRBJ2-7	TGTGCCAGTAGTGGACTAGCGGGTCGTTACGAGCAGTACTTC	CASSGLAGRYEQYF
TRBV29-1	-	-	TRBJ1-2	TGCAGCGTTCCGGACGGAGGGGGCTACACCTTC	CSVPDGGGYTF
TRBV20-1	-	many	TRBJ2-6	TGCAGTGTTGGGGCCGGCGGGGCCAACGTCCTGACTTTC	CSVGAGGANVLTF
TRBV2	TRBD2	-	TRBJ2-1	TGTGCCAACTCGACTAGCGGGACCTACAATGAGCAGTTCTTC	CANSTSGTYNEQFF
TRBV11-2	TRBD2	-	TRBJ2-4	TGTGCCAGCAGCGGACGGGGGGTAGGGAACATTCAGTACTTC	CASSGRGVGNIQYF
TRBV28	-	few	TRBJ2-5	TGTGCCAGCAACCACGGGCAGGGGTGGGAGACCCAGTACTTC	CASNHGQGWETQYF
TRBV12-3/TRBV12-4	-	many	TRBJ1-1	TGTGCCAGCAGTTCCCGGGGCTATACTGAAGCTTTCTTT	CASSSRGYTEAFF
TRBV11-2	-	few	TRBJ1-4	TGTGCCAGCAGCGACGGGAGATGGGGTTCTAATGAAAAACTGTTTTTT	CASSDGRWGSNEKLFF